This T cell receptor (beta chain) was obtained from a study of cytomegalovirus exposure and HLA in healthy donors. Study results and limitations: There was a cluster of highly shared sequence variants that was likely a sequencing artifact. Later analysis identified several of the most significant clusters that appeared linked to common viral pathogens.

The CDR3 runs to 15 residues. Germline CDR1 reads SGHNT; CDR2 reads YYREEE (reference sequence). V lost 0 bases and J lost 1, with 9 bases in between. Amplification used 60 Vbeta primers and 13 Jbeta primers. Generated by immunoSEQ multiplex PCR, the TCRdb table keeps only in-frame clones and is missing some. The sample has around 180,000 clones, approximately 80% seen once. Comment on this clone: What it binds is not known.

The material sequenced was PBMCs. The chain couples TRBV5-4 to TRBJ2-3, with a possible D match to TRBD2 (6 bases). This TCR derives from a man aged 30 to 39 in good health and CMV-seropositive. This CDR3 is CASSLATGGTDTQYF. The CDR3, as DNA: TGTGCCAGCAGCTTGGCGACGGGGGGCACAGATACGCAGTATTTT.